Below, one T cell receptor beta chain is given with its context. Its antigen is still unknown. No patient had autoimmune disease or received systemic immunosuppression. Libraries were prepared by immunoSEQ multiplex PCR; TCRdb keeps only in-frame clonotypes and omits some of them. The table has about 64,000 clones, roughly 82% seen once. The CDR3 runs to 13 residues. Germline lookup yields CDR1 SGHRS and CDR2 YFSETQ. V lost 2 bases to trimming and J lost 9 bases, with 12 bases between them. The entry originates in a study of OX40 agonist ivuxolimab in advanced cancers. Study findings and constraints: Partial responders receiving 0.1-3.0 mg/kg showed among the lowest clonal expansion. In CD8+ T cells, expanded clones were on average more numerous than in CD4+.

The chain recombines TRBV5-1 with TRBJ2-1; perhaps TRBD2 as D (6 bases). The TCR comes from an adult with an advanced solid tumor such as melanoma, head and neck, liver or kidney cancer. The sample here was CD4+ or CD8+ T cells sorted from blood, taken in a trial of the OX40 agonist ivuxolimab. CDR3 amino acids: CASSLREVGEQFF. In nucleotides, the CDR3 is TGCGCCAGCAGCTTAAGGGAGGTCGGTGAGCAGTTCTTC.